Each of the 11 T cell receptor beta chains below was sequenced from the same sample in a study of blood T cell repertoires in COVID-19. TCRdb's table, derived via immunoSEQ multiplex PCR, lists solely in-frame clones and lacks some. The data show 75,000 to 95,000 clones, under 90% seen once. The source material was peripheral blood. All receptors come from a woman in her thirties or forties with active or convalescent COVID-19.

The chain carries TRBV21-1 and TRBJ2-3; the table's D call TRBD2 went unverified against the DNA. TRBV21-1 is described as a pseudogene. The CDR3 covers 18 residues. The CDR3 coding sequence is TGTGCCAGCAGCAGTCTAGCGGGAGCTCTTAATAACACAGATACGCAGTATTTT. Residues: CASSSLAGALNNTDTQYF.

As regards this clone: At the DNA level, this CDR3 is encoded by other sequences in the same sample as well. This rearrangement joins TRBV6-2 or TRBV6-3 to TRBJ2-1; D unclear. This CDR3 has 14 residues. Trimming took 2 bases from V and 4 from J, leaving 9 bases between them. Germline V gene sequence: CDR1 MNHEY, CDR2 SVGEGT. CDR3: CASSYLVSYNEQFF. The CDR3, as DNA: TGTGCCAGCAGTTACCTAGTGAGTTACAATGAGCAGTTCTTC.

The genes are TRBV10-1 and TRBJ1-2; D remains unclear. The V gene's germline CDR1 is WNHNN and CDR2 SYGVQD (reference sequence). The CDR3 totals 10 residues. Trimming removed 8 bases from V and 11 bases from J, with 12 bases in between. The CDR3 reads CASEGSGYTF. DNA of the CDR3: TGCGCCAGCGAGGGTAGTGGGTACACCTTC.

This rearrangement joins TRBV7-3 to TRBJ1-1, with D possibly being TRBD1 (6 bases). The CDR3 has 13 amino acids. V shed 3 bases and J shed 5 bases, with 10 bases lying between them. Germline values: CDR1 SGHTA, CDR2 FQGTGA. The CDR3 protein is CASSFAGETEAFF. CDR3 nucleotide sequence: TGTGCCAGCAGCTTTGCAGGGGAAACTGAAGCTTTCTTT.

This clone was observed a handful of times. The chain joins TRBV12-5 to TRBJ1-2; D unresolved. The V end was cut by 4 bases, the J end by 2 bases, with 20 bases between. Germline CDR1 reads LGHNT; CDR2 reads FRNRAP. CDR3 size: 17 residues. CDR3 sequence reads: CASGSPSEKGTNYGYTF. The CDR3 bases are TGTGCTAGTGGTTCCCCGAGCGAAAAAGGAACAAACTATGGCTACACCTTC.

The CDR3 region is CASSLMGRGTYNEQFF. CDR3 nucleotides: TGTGCCAGCAGTTTAATGGGCAGGGGAACCTACAATGAGCAGTTCTTC. The chain combines TRBV28 with TRBJ2-1; TRBD1 is a possible D gene (6 bases). CDR3 size: 16 residues. Trimming left V 2 bases short and J 2 bases short, with 13 bases between. The germline gives CDR1 MDHEN, CDR2 SYDVKM. Full variable domain (outside the CDR3, taken from reference TRBV28 and TRBJ2-1): DVKVTQSSRYLVKRTGEKVFLECVQDMDHENMFWYRQDPGLGLRLIYFSYDVKMKEKGDIPEGYSVSREKKERFSLILESASTNQTSMYLCASSLMGRGTYNEQFFGPGTRLTVL.

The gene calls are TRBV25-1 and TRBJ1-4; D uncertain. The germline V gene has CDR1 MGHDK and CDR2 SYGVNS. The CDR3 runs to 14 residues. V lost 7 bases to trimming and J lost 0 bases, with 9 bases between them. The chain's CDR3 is CASMSTATNEKLFF. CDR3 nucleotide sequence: TGTGCCAGCATGTCCACTGCAACTAATGAAAAACTGTTTTTT.

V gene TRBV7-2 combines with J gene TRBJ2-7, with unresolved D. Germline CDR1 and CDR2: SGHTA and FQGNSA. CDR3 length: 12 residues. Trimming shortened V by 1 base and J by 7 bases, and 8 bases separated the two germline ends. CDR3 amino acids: CASSLDLREQYF. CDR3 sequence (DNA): TGTGCCAGCAGCTTAGACCTGAGGGAGCAGTACTTC. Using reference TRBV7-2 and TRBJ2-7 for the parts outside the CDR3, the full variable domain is GAGVSQSPSNKVTEKGKDVELRCDPISGHTALYWYRQSLGQGLEFLIYFQGNSAPDKSGLPSDRFSAERTGGSVSTLTIQRTQQEDSAVYLCASSLDLREQYFGPGTRLTVT.

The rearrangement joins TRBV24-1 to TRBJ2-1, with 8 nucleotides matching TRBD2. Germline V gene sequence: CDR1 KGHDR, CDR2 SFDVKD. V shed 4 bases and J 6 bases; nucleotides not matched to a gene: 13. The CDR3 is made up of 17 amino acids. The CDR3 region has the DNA TGTGCCACCAGTGACCCGGGAGGGACCCGAGGCGTCAATGAGCAGTTCTTC. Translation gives CATSDPGGTRGVNEQFF.

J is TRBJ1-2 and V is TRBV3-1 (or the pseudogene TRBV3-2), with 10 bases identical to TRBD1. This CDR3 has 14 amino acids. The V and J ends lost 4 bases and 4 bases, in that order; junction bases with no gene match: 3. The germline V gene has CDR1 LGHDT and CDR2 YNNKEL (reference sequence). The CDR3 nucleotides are TGTGCCAGCAGCCCGACAGGGGGCGGCTATGGCTACACCTTC. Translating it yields CASSPTGGGYGYTF.

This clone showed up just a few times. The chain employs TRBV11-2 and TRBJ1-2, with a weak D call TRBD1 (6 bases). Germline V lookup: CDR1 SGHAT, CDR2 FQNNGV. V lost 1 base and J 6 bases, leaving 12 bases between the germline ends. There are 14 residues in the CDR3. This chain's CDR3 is CASSLVGGADGYTF. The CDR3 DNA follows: TGTGCCAGCAGCTTAGTTGGGGGGGCAGATGGCTACACCTTC.